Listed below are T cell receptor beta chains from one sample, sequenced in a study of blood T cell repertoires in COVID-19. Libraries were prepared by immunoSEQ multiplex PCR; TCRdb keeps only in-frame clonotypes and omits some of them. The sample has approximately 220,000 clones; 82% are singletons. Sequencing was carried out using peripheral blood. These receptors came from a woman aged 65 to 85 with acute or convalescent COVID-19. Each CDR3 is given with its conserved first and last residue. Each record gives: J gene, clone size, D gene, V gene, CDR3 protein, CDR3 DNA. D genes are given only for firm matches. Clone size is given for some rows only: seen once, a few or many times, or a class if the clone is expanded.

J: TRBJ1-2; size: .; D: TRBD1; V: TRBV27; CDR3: CASSFAGTVTGYTF; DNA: TGTGCCAGCAGTTTTGCCGGGACAGTGACCGGCTACACCTTC
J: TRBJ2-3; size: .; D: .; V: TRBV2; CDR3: CASSPGVQRTQYF; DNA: TGTGCCAGCAGCCCGGGGGTCCAGAGAACGCAGTATTTT
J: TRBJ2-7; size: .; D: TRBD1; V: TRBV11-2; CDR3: CASSLAIIGQGAYEQYF; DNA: TGTGCCAGCAGCTTAGCCATAATCGGACAGGGGGCCTACGAGCAGTACTTC
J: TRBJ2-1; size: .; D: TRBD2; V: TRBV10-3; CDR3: CAISGSGAYNEQFF; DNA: TGTGCCATCAGTGGAAGCGGGGCCTACAATGAGCAGTTCTTC
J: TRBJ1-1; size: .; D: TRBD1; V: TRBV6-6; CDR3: CAIPGGKNTEAFF; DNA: TGTGCCATTCCAGGGGGGAAGAACACTGAAGCTTTCTTT
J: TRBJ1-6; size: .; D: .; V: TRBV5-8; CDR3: CASSLGLAYNSPLHF; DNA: TGTGCCAGCAGCTTGGGACTTGCCTATAATTCACCCCTCCACTTT
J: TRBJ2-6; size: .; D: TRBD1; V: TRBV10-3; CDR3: CAITGTGDSSGANVLTF; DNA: TGTGCCATCACCGGGACAGGGGATAGCTCTGGGGCCAACGTCCTGACTTTC
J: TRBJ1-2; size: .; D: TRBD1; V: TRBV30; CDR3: CAWTPGQGHGYTF; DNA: TGTGCCTGGACTCCGGGACAGGGACATGGCTACACCTTC
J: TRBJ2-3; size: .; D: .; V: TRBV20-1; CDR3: CSASTSAEDTQYF; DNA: TGCAGTGCTAGTACTTCTGCGGAGGATACGCAGTATTTT
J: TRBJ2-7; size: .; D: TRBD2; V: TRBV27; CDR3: CASRNSGGAIYEQYF; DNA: TGTGCCAGCAGGAATAGCGGGGGGGCTATCTACGAGCAGTACTTC
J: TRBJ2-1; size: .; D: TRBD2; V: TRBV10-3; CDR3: CAITRGRGDYNEQFF; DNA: TGTGCCATCACCCGCGGCCGGGGGGACTACAATGAGCAGTTCTTC
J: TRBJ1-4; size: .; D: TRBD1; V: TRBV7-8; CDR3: CASSLVGRGLTNEKLFF; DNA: TGTGCCAGCAGCTTAGTTGGCAGGGGGCTTACTAATGAAAAACTGTTTTTT
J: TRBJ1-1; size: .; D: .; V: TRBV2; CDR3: CASSARRNTEAFF; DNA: TGTGCCAGCAGTGCTCGGAGGAACACTGAAGCTTTCTTT
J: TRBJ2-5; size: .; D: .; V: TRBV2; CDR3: CASNEEGPGTQYF; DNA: TGTGCCAGCAATGAAGAGGGGCCAGGGACCCAGTACTTC
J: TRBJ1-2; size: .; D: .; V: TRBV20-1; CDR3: CSARNNGYTF; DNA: TGCAGTGCTAGAAATAATGGCTACACCTTC
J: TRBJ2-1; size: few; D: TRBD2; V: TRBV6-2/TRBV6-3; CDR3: CASSMGLAGVNEQFF; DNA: TGTGCCAGCAGTATGGGACTAGCGGGGGTGAATGAGCAGTTCTTC
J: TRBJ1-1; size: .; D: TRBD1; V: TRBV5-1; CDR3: CASSGGQAVGEAFF; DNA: TGCGCCAGCAGCGGAGGACAGGCAGTGGGTGAAGCTTTCTTT
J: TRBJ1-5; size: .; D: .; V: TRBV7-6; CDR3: CASSPRQLSGDQPQHF; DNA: TGTGCCAGCAGCCCAAGACAACTGTCGGGAGATCAGCCCCAGCATTTT
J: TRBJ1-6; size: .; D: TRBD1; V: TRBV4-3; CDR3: CASSQDRGGSPLHF; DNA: TGCGCCAGCAGCCAGGACAGGGGTGGTTCACCCCTCCACTTT
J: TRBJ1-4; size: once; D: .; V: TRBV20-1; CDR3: CSASKSTGEKLFF; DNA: TGCAGTGCTAGTAAATCGACCGGGGAAAAACTGTTTTTT
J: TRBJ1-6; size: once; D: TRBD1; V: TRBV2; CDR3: CASSLGTDNSPLHF; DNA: TGTGCCAGCTCCCTCGGGACAGACAATTCACCCCTCCACTTT
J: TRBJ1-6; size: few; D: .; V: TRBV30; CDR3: CAWGRGKDSPLHF; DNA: TGTGCCTGGGGGAGAGGGAAAGATTCACCCCTCCACTTT
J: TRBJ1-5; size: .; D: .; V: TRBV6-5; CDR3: CASSDRQASNQPQHF; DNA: TGTGCCAGCAGCGATAGACAGGCTAGCAATCAGCCCCAGCATTTT
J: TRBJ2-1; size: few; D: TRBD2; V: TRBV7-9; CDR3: CASSLAGLALYNEQFF; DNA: TGTGCCAGCAGCTTAGCAGGACTAGCCCTCTACAATGAGCAGTTCTTC
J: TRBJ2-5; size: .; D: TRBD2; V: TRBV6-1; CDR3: CASSVIGGGARQETQYF; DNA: TGTGCCAGCAGTGTGATTGGCGGGGGGGCCCGACAAGAGACCCAGTACTTC
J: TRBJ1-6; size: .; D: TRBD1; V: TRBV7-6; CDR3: CASSPGQGWNSPLHF; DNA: TGTGCCAGCAGCCCGGGACAGGGGTGGAATTCACCCCTCCACTTT
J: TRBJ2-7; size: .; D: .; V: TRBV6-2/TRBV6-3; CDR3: CASSYPSEEYF; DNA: TGTGCCAGCAGTTACCCATCTGAGGAGTACTTC
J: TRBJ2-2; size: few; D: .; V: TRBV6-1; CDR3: CASSDGYTGELFF; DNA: TGTGCCAGCAGTGATGGCTACACCGGGGAGCTGTTTTTT
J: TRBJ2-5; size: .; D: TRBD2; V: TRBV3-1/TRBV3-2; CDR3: CASSVGTSGQETQYF; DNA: TGTGCCAGCAGCGTCGGGACTAGCGGTCAAGAGACCCAGTACTTC
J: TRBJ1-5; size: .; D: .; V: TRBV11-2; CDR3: CASSLGGGNNQPQHF; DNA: TGTGCCAGCAGCTTAGGTGGAGGGAACAATCAGCCCCAGCATTTT
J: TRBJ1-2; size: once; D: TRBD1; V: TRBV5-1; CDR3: CASSRTDLTGGYGYTF; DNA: TGCGCCAGCAGCCGCACCGATTTGACAGGGGGCTATGGCTACACCTTC
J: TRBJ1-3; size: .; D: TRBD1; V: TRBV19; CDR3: CASYRGPGNTIYF; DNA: TGTGCCAGCTACAGGGGGCCTGGAAACACCATATATTTT
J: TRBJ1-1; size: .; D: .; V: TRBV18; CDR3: CASSLTEMNTEAFF; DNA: TGTGCCAGCTCCCTGACAGAAATGAACACTGAAGCTTTCTTT
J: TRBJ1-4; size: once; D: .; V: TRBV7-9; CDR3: CASRLTSQEGEKLFF; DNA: TGTGCCAGCAGACTTACCTCCCAGGAGGGGGAAAAACTGTTTTTT
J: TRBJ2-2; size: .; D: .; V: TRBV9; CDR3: CASSPWPSNTGELFF; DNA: TGTGCCAGCAGCCCTTGGCCCTCAAACACCGGGGAGCTGTTTTTT
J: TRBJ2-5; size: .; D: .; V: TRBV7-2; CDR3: CASSSLGDGTQYF; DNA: TGTGCCAGCAGCTCCCTGGGAGACGGGACCCAGTACTTC
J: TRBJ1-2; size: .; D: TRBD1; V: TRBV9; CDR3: CASSVEGQGYGYTF; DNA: TGTGCCAGCAGCGTAGAGGGACAGGGCTATGGCTACACCTTC
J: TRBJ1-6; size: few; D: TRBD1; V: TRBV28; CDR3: CATGQGSSPLHF; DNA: TGTGCCACGGGACAGGGCAGTTCACCCCTCCACTTT
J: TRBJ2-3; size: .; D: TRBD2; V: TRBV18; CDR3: CASSPQVASRGNTDTQYF; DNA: TGTGCCAGCTCACCCCAAGTAGCTTCGCGGGGGAACACAGATACGCAGTATTTT
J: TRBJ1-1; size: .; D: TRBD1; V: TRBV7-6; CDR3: CASSSWDRGLTEAFF; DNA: TGTGCCAGCAGCTCTTGGGACAGGGGGCTTACTGAAGCTTTCTTT
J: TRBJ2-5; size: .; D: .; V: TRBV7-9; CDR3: CASAATQETQYF; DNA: TGTGCCAGCGCAGCGACCCAAGAGACCCAGTACTTC
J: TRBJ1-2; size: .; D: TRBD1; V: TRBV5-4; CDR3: CASSSETGWNYGYTF; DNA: TGTGCCAGCAGCTCCGAGACAGGGTGGAACTATGGCTACACCTTC
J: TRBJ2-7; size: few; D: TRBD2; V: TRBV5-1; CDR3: CASSLGSGGRSSYEQYF; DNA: TGCGCCAGCAGCTTGGGTAGCGGGGGGCGAAGCTCCTACGAGCAGTACTTC
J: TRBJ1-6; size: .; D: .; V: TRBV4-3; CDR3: CASSQEVSSYNSPLHF; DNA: TGCGCCAGCAGCCAAGAGGTGAGCTCCTATAATTCACCCCTCCACTTT
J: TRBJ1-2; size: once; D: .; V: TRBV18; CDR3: CASSPVSGAGDYGYTF; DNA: TGTGCCAGCTCACCCGTCAGTGGGGCAGGAGACTATGGCTACACCTTC
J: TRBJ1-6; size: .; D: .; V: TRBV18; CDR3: CASSLRTAETNSPLHF; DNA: TGTGCCAGCTCACTACGGACAGCTGAAACTAATTCACCCCTCCACTTT
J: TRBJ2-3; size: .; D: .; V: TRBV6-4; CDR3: CASSDSLGQRGDTQYF; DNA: TGTGCCAGCAGTGACTCTTTGGGACAAAGGGGAGATACGCAGTATTTT
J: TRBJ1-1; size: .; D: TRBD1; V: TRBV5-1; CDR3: CASSLETGMNTEAFF; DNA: TGCGCCAGCAGCTTGGAGACAGGGATGAACACTGAAGCTTTCTTT
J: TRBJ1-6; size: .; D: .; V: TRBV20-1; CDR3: CSASGGYNSPLHF; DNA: TGCAGTGCTAGTGGCGGATATAATTCACCCCTCCACTTT
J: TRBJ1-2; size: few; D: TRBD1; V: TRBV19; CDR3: CASTPLEDRALGGYGYTF; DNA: TGTGCCAGTACTCCCCTGGAAGACAGGGCGTTAGGGGGCTATGGCTACACCTTC
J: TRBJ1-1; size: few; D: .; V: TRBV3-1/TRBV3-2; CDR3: CASSRGNMNTEAFF; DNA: TGTGCCAGCAGCCGAGGGAATATGAACACTGAAGCTTTCTTT
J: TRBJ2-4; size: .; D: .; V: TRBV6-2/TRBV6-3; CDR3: CASSSGIAKNIQYF; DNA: TGTGCCAGCAGTTCAGGGATAGCCAAAAACATTCAGTACTTC
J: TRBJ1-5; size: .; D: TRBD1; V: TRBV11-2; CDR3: CASSALGTGSQPQHF; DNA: TGTGCCAGCAGCGCGCTCGGGACAGGGAGTCAGCCCCAGCATTTT
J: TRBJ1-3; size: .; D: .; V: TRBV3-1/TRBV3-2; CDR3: CASSQDMGSNLGNTIYF; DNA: TGTGCCAGCAGCCAAGATATGGGCAGCAACCTTGGAAACACCATATATTTT
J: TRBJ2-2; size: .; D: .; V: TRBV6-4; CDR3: CASSVSGNTGELFF; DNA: TGTGCCAGCAGTGTTAGCGGGAACACCGGGGAGCTGTTTTTT
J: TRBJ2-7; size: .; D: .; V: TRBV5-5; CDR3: CASSLIWSSVSYEQYF; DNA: TGTGCCAGCAGCTTGATCTGGTCTAGCGTATCCTACGAGCAGTACTTC
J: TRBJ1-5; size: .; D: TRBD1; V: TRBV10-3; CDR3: CAISESPRQGITF; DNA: TGTGCCATCAGTGAGTCCCCCAGACAGGGGATAACCTTT
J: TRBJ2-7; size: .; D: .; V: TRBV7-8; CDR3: CASSSDRITEQYF; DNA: TGTGCCAGCAGCTCTGACAGGATCACCGAGCAGTACTTC
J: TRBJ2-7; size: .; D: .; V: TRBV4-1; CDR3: CASSQGDGTTYEQYF; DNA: TGCGCCAGCAGCCAAGGGGACGGGACAACCTACGAGCAGTACTTC
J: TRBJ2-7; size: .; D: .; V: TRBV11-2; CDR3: CASSLVGGSGSYEQYF; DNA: TGTGCCAGCAGCTTAGTCGGAGGGTCTGGGTCCTACGAGCAGTACTTC